Listed here are 28 T cell receptor beta chains from one sample, sequenced in a study of blood T cell repertoires in COVID-19. Sequencing was performed with immunoSEQ multiplex PCR; in TCRdb, only in-frame clones are kept and a portion is missing. The sample has over 300,000 clones; 80% to 90% are singletons. The sequenced sample was PBMCs or T cells enriched from blood (not recorded which). The receptors derive from a man under 40 who had recovered from COVID-19.

The rearrangement joins TRBV9 to TRBJ1-2; 7 bases match TRBD1. The junction had 7 bases not matched to a gene; V was cut back by 3 bases and J by 8 bases. The germline V gene encodes CDR1 SGDLS and CDR2 YYNGEE. The CDR3 runs 13 residues. In nucleotides, the CDR3 is TGTGCCAGCAGCGCCGACAGGGAAGGGGGCTACACCTTC. Its protein is CASSADREGGYTF.

The rearrangement links TRBV7-9 to TRBJ2-2; TRBD2 matches 11 bases. The CDR3 consists of 15 residues. V lost 8 bases, J lost 6 bases, and 8 bases stayed unmatched. Germline values: CDR1 SEHNR, CDR2 FQNEAQ (reference sequence). This CDR3 is CASGLAGGISGELFF. The CDR3 region has the DNA TGTGCCAGCGGATTAGCGGGGGGGATTTCCGGGGAGCTGTTTTTT. Looking up the rest from reference TRBV7-9 and TRBJ2-2 gives the full variable domain: DTGVSQNPRHKITKRGQNVTFRCDPISEHNRLYWYRQTLGQGPEFLTYFQNEAQLEKSRLLSDRFSAERPKGSFSTLEIQRTEQGDSAMYLCASGLAGGISGELFFGEGSRLTVL.

The chain carries TRBV12-3 or TRBV12-4 and TRBJ2-7; the D gene is possibly TRBD1 (6 bases). The CDR3 runs to 13 residues. V was shortened by 5 bases and J by 2 bases, with 10 bases between the two germline ends. The CDR3 is CASSITGTYEQYF. The CDR3 DNA is TGTGCCAGCAGTATTACAGGGACCTACGAGCAGTACTTC.

This chain connects TRBV7-3 to TRBJ1-3, with TRBD1 as a possible D gene (6 bases). The germline V gene encodes CDR1 SGHTA and CDR2 FQGTGA. The CDR3 totals 13 residues. Trimming took off 6 bases at V and 4 bases at J, with 10 bases between the two ends. Here the CDR3 reads CASSRTGGNTIYF. The CDR3 DNA sequence: TGTGCCAGCAGTCGCACAGGGGGAAACACCATATATTTT.

The rearrangement joins TRBV7-2 to TRBJ2-7, with 12 bases fitting TRBD1. CDR1 is SGHTA and CDR2 is FQGNSA in the germline V gene. The CDR3 is 16 residues long. Trimming cost V 1 base and J 4 bases; bases outside gene matches: 5. In DNA form, the CDR3 reads TGTGCCAGCAGCTTAGAGGGGACAGGGGGCAGATACGAGCAGTACTTC. Amino acid sequence: CASSLEGTGGRYEQYF.

The rearrangement uses TRBV9 and TRBJ2-3, with D hard to call. The CDR3 is 14 amino acids. V lost 0 bases to trimming and J lost 1 base, with 6 bases between them. Per the germline V gene, CDR1 is SGDLS and CDR2 is YYNGEE. CDR3 residues: CASSVGVGTDTQYF. CDR3 DNA: TGTGCCAGCAGCGTAGGAGTCGGCACAGATACGCAGTATTTT.

The gene calls are TRBV7-8 and TRBJ1-5; 10 positions match TRBD1. J gave up 4 bases and V 2 bases, and 2 bases lay outside the gene matches. Germline V gene data show CDR1 as SGHVS and CDR2 as FQNEAQ. The CDR3 totals 15 residues. CDR3 nucleotide sequence: TGTGCCAGCAGCTTAAGGACAGGGGGGAATCAGCCCCAGCATTTT. Amino acid sequence: CASSLRTGGNQPQHF.

The chain links TRBV5-1 to TRBJ2-3, with TRBD2 matching over 15 bases. Trimming cost V 4 bases and J 2 bases; bases outside gene matches: 5. Germline V CDR1 and CDR2: SGHRS, YFSETQ. This CDR3 has 17 residues. For the CDR3, the DNA is TGCGCCAGCAGCCGGAGGACTAGCGGGGGGGTCACAGATACGCAGTATTTT. As protein: CASSRRTSGGVTDTQYF.

The J gene is TRBJ2-3, the V gene TRBV15, with D perhaps TRBD1 (5 bases). The germline V gene has CDR1 LNHNV and CDR2 YYDKDF (reference sequence). This CDR3 has 15 amino acids. Trimming pared 0 bases from V and 0 bases from J, leaving 7 bases between. The CDR3 here is CATSREDSSTDTQYF. The CDR3 nucleotides read TGTGCCACCAGCAGAGAAGACAGCAGCACAGATACGCAGTATTTT.

This clone was seen only once. The rearrangement uses TRBV4-3 and TRBJ1-2, with D uncertain. The germline CDR1 and CDR2 sequences are LGHNA and YSLEER. The CDR3 is made up of 15 amino acids. Trimming shortened V by 3 bases and J by 7 bases, and 18 bases separated the two germline ends. This CDR3 is CASSHMTHPALGYTF. As DNA, the CDR3 is TGCGCCAGCAGCCATATGACTCACCCGGCACTTGGCTACACCTTC.

The J gene is TRBJ1-5, the V gene TRBV12-5; D gene ambiguous. The CDR3 runs 12 residues. Germline values: CDR1 LGHNT, CDR2 FRNRAP. Between the trimmed V and J ends, which lost 3 bases and 4 bases, there was a span of 4 bases. The CDR3 sequence is CASGFGNQPQHF. CDR3 nucleotides: TGTGCTAGTGGTTTCGGGAATCAGCCCCAGCATTTT.

The V call is TRBV7-2, the J call TRBJ1-2; 7 bases map to TRBD1. Germline V gene lookup returns CDR1 SGHTA and CDR2 FQGNSA. After removal of 5 bases from V and 6 bases from J, the junction contained 9 bases not matched to a gene. The CDR3 has 14 residues. The CDR3 DNA reads TGTGCCAGCAGCCGTGACAGGGCTTACGATGGCTACACCTTC. Its protein is CASSRDRAYDGYTF.

This chain joins TRBV9 and TRBJ1-2; TRBD1 aligns across 7 bases. CDR1 SGDLS and CDR2 YYNGEE come from the germline V gene. The ends lost 1 base at V and 1 base at J; junction bases unmatched: 1. The CDR3 runs to 14 residues. The CDR3 is CASSVNRGNYGYTF. The CDR3 DNA is TGTGCCAGCAGCGTAAACAGGGGTAACTATGGCTACACCTTC.

The CDR3 coding sequence is TGTGCCAGCAGCTTACACCCTAGGACAGAAGCTTTCTTT. Its protein product is CASSLHPRTEAFF. V gene TRBV11-2 combines with J gene TRBJ1-1; the D gene is possibly TRBD1 (5 bases). V shed 2 bases and J shed 8 bases, with 12 bases lying between them. Per germline, CDR1 SGHAT and CDR2 FQNNGV. This CDR3 contains 13 residues.

Concerning this clone: Other DNA sequences in the same sample also yield this CDR3. The V gene is TRBV7-3, the J gene TRBJ1-1; D remains unclear. CDR1 is SGHTA and CDR2 is FQGTGA in the germline V gene. The V gene lost 5 bases and the J gene lost 0 bases, with 7 bases spanning the gap. The CDR3 covers 13 residues. CDR3 DNA: TGTGCCAGCAGCCTTACATTGAACACTGAAGCTTTCTTT. This codes for CASSLTLNTEAFF.

This sequence joins TRBV5-4 and TRBJ2-3; 7 nucleotides agree with TRBD2. V was pared by 0 bases and J by 0 bases, with 4 bases of the junction left unmatched. This CDR3 region has 16 residues. Germline CDR1 and CDR2: SGHNT and YYREEE (reference sequence). The CDR3 protein is CASSLASGASTDTQYF. CDR3 in DNA: TGTGCCAGCAGCTTGGCCAGCGGGGCTAGCACAGATACGCAGTATTTT.

The J gene is TRBJ1-2, the V gene TRBV19; D might be TRBD1 (6 bases). Per germline, CDR1 LNHDA and CDR2 SQIVND (reference sequence). The CDR3 covers 13 residues. V was shortened by 3 bases and J by 4 bases, with 9 bases between the two germline ends. This CDR3 is CASSINRVYGYTF. CDR3 DNA: TGTGCCAGTAGTATCAACAGGGTCTATGGCTACACCTTC.

This clone was detected once. CDR3: CASSQKTSGGRTATDTQYF. The CDR3 DNA sequence: TGTGCCAGCTCACAAAAGACTAGCGGGGGACGGACGGCCACAGATACGCAGTATTTT. This chain connects TRBV18 to TRBJ2-3, with 12 bases matching TRBD2. CDR1 and CDR2 (germline): KGHSH, LQKENI. Trimming at V came to 4 bases and at J to 2 bases, leaving 13 bases not matched to a gene. The CDR3 sequence is 19 residues long.

This clone showed up just a few times. V is TRBV5-6 and J is TRBJ2-7; D might be TRBD2 (5 bases). Trimming removed 0 bases from V and 6 bases from J, with 10 bases in between. This CDR3 comprises 13 residues. Germline assignment: CDR1 SGHDT and CDR2 YYEEEE. CDR3 nucleotides: TGTGCCAGCAGCTTGGGAGGGTATATCGAGCAGTACTTC. The encoded protein is CASSLGGYIEQYF. Supplemented by reference TRBV5-6 and TRBJ2-7, the full variable domain reads DAGVTQSPTHLIKTRGQQVTLRCSPKSGHDTVSWYQQALGQGPQFIFQYYEEEERQRGNFPDRFSGHQFPNYSSELNVNALLLGDSALYLCASSLGGYIEQYFGPGTRLTVT.

The V and J genes are TRBV5-4 and TRBJ2-7; weak D call: TRBD2 (6 bases). CDR1 is SGHNT and CDR2 is YYREEE in the germline V gene (reference sequence). Deletions cut 7 bases from V and 2 bases from J, with 10 bases between. The CDR3 has 12 amino acids. The CDR3 loop is CASGTGPYEQYF. In DNA form, the CDR3 reads TGTGCCAGCGGGACTGGGCCCTACGAGCAGTACTTC.

This sequence joins TRBV3-1 (or the pseudogene TRBV3-2) and TRBJ2-2, with D unclear. This CDR3 is built from 13 residues. V shed 4 bases and J shed 6 bases, with 9 bases lying between them. Germline CDR1 is LGHDT and CDR2 is YNNKEL (reference sequence). CDR3 sequence (DNA): TGTGCCAGCAGCCTGCAGGCAGCCGGGGAGCTGTTTTTT. As protein: CASSLQAAGELFF.

The table lists this clone with a few counts. This sequence joins TRBV5-1 and TRBJ1-2; D ambiguous. Germline V gives CDR1 SGHRS, CDR2 YFSETQ. V gave up 4 bases and J gave up 1 base, with 11 bases separating them. This CDR3 spans 14 amino acids. CDR3 protein: CASSHPGDNYGYTF. CDR3 coding DNA: TGCGCCAGCAGCCACCCCGGTGATAACTATGGCTACACCTTC.

This clone has just a few counts. The V call is TRBV9, the J call TRBJ2-1, with a weak D call TRBD1 (5 bases). Trimming took off 0 bases at V and 2 bases at J, with 6 bases between the two ends. CDR3 length: 14 residues. Germline lookup yields CDR1 SGDLS and CDR2 YYNGEE. CDR3 loop: CASSVETAYNEQFF. The CDR3, as DNA: TGTGCCAGCAGCGTAGAGACAGCCTACAATGAGCAGTTCTTC.

This sequence joins TRBV19 and TRBJ2-2; 12 bases agree with TRBD1. With V trimmed by 6 bases and J by 3 bases, 11 bases remained unmatched. This CDR3 comprises 18 residues. Germline assignment: CDR1 LNHDA and CDR2 SQIVND (reference sequence). The CDR3 coding sequence is TGTGCCAGTAGGCTCTCCGGGACAGGGGGCGTTTACACCGGGGAGCTGTTTTTT. Translating gives CASRLSGTGGVYTGELFF.

This clone showed up just a few times. V usage is TRBV5-4 and J usage is TRBJ2-1; 8 nucleotides match TRBD1. CDR1 and CDR2 (germline): SGHNT, YYREEE (reference sequence). The CDR3 sequence is 18 residues long. V lost 0 bases to trimming and J lost 6 bases; unmatched junction nucleotides: 14. The CDR3 nucleotides are TGTGCCAGCAGCTTGGGAGGTAGCGGCAGGGGGCAGGGCAATGAGCAGTTCTTC. Amino acid sequence: CASSLGGSGRGQGNEQFF.

V usage is TRBV7-3 and J usage is TRBJ1-1; weak D call: TRBD1 (5 bases). CDR1 and CDR2 from the germline V gene are SGHTA and FQGTGA. V lost 6 bases and J lost 5, with 13 bases in between. This CDR3 has 13 residues. CDR3 region: CASSPQGTTEAFF. CDR3 sequence (DNA): TGTGCCAGCAGTCCGCAGGGTACGACTGAAGCTTTCTTT.

V gene TRBV27 combines with J gene TRBJ1-4, with 9 bases that match TRBD1. The CDR3 runs 14 residues. Per germline, CDR1 MNHEY and CDR2 SMNVEV (reference sequence). With 6 bases clipped from V and 7 bases from J, the junction kept 6 bases outside the gene matches. The CDR3 nucleotides read TGTGCCAGCAGGAGGACAGGGGAACCTGAAAAACTGTTTTTT. It specifies CASRRTGEPEKLFF.

The chain is built from TRBV6-6 and TRBJ2-1; 11 bases are shared with TRBD2. J was trimmed by 10 bases and V by 3 bases; bases with no gene match: 8. The germline gives CDR1 MNHNY, CDR2 SVGAGI (reference sequence). The CDR3 spans 15 residues. The CDR3 bases are TGTGCCAGCAGTTATCGGACTAGCGGGCAAGGGGAGCAGTTCTTC. It codes for CASSYRTSGQGEQFF.